This T cell receptor beta chain was identified in a study of blood T cells in healthy people across ages. The study's findings and limits: Samples with more naive T cells showed higher observed beta diversity. Versus aged donors, long-lived donors had higher diversity and more naive CD4+ cells. The diversity estimates, figures obtained from one million T cells, were considered underestimates.

As for this clonotype: The antigen remains undetermined.

Through a sample-barcoded 5' primer and a J-beta primer mix, a second PCR was run for about 6 to 11 cycles. CDR3-containing paired-end reads numbering at least 2.5 million came from each sample. MiXCR was run by TCRdb on the 5' RACE reads, yielding one entry per CDR3 protein. Among 1.2 million to 1.5 million distinct CDR3 sequences listed, 55% to 75% were seen once. The CDR3 consists of 13 residues. Per germline, CDR1 MNHEY and CDR2 SVGAGI. The TCR sequence derives from a man aged 18 to 29 in good health. Input material: blood. This sequence joins TRBV6-5 and TRBJ2-5; D gene ambiguous. The closer fit of TRBJ2-7 to the DNA end suggests the J call may be wrong. CDR3 DNA: TGTGCCAGCAGCAGAGAACGCAACTACGAGCAGTACTTC. Residues: CASSRERNYEQYF.